This T cell receptor beta chain was observed in a study of CD8+ T cells in alopecia areata. RNA, once extracted, was reverse transcribed into cDNA for use as the sequencing template. This table comes from immunoSEQ multiplex PCR, and its TCRdb copy is limited to in-frame clones, with some not included. The sample carries over 95,000 clones, approximately 66% recorded once. The V end was cut by 0 bases, the J end by 7 bases, with 5 bases between. The CDR3 runs 12 residues. The germline CDR1 and CDR2 sequences are SGHDT and YYEEEE. Sample treatment: oral pan-JAK inhibitor, 5-10 mg twice daily. The source material was CD8+ T cells sorted from blood, sampled at week 4, from a patient treated with tofacitinib. This clonotype was sampled from a human donor with alopecia areata. J is TRBJ2-1 and V is TRBV5-6; perhaps TRBD2 as D (5 bases). The CDR3 reads CASSLGENEQFF. The CDR3 bases are TGTGCCAGCAGCTTGGGGGAGAATGAGCAGTTCTTC.